This entry is about one TCR beta chain. The target antigen is unknown. This sample stems from a study of T cell responses to AZD1222 COVID-19 vaccine. Findings of the study overall: There were vaccine-associated CD4 TCRs across spike, dominant at 160-218 and 743-854.

The protocol was immunoSEQ multiplex PCR, while the TCRdb copy is restricted to in-frame clones and leaves out a portion. The sample carries 180,000 or so clones, around nine tenths recorded once. This clonotype was sampled from an adult in good health. Sample: peripheral blood, taken on day 0 of AZD1222 vaccination.

CDR3 sequence (DNA): TGTGCCAGCAGCCGAAGCCTTACCGGGACACATCGAAACACCATATATTTT. The encoded protein is CASSRSLTGTHRNTIYF. The chain carries TRBV14 and TRBJ1-3; a weak D match, TRBD1 (6 bases). CDR1 and CDR2 (germline): SGHDN, FVKESK. This CDR3 has 17 residues. V was shortened by 4 bases and J by 5 bases, with 21 bases between the two germline ends.